This T cell receptor (beta chain) was observed in a study of cytomegalovirus exposure and HLA in healthy donors (dated by TCRdb to about 2017). Regarding the research as a whole: An earlier analysis of some 500 of the donors reported roughly 270 Gb of sequence data and about 100 million unique TCR beta sequences from about 180 million T cells. Approximately 330 gigabases of sequencing data and around 88 million unique TCR sequences made up an early release that covered around 640 HLA-typed donors. Of the 300 to 450 genotyped donors, approximately 82% fell in the genetic ancestry cluster associated with self-reported Caucasian donors. The study was designed to test whether signatures of past pathogen exposure could be identified by cataloging public T cell receptors. The T cell repertoires of several hundred subjects were profiled by immunosequencing and related to cytomegalovirus serostatus. Along with the approximately 700-subject first cohort, a separate validation cohort of approximately 110 different subjects was used. To predict cytomegalovirus infection status, the study brought together high-throughput TCR immunosequencing, statistical association of individual TCRs with disease status, and machine learning. A later analysis re-examined previously published TCR beta repertoires from around 670 donors and added high-resolution HLA genotyping to investigate patterns of TCR occurrence. In the later analysis, no new phenotypic data were used to find candidate immune exposures; instead, reliance was placed on TCR beta sequences and their occurrence across donors. An earlier analysis of about 620 of the donors applied high-throughput TCR beta sequencing to assess whether each TCR beta V gene segment acted as functional or pseudogenic. Donor age, sex, ethnicity and CMV serostatus were compiled together with the repertoire data. A later genetic analysis used genome-wide SNP genotypes for 398 of the 666 donors, treating that subset as a discovery cohort. All discovery cohort repertoires had been generated on a single sequencing platform. Both class I and class II loci were covered by HLA typing, at four-digit resolution. The number of donors typed differed by locus, with roughly 620-630 for A, B, C, DRB1 and DQB1, around 520 for DQA1, 600 to 610 for DPA1, and some 470 for DPB1. About five DR-DQ haplotypes were treated as single units for association and clustering because of strong linkage in the cohort. On average, 235,054 unique TCR beta nucleotide sequences were sequenced per donor among a few hundred genotyped donors of the cohort, with 15% to 20% of those sequences being non-productive.

The cohort was made up of 500 to 800 healthy bone marrow donors. Cohort members were all nominally healthy when sampled, although unrecorded immune exposures were likely present. The donor was CMV seropositive and was included in the group of 300 or so seropositive cohort members. Each donor provided a peripheral blood sample, and peripheral blood mononuclear cells were used for TCR beta sequencing. The Qiagen DNeasy Blood Extraction Kit was used to extract genomic DNA from the blood cell samples. The library was prepared using the immunoSEQ multiplex PCR assay. For the multiplex PCR, a mixture combining 60 forward primers for TCR Vbeta segments and 13 reverse primers for TCR Jbeta segments was used. A multiplex PCR assay on genomic DNA amplified the CDR3 region of rearranged TCR beta genes. The Illumina HiSeq System was used to sequence the amplified TCR beta libraries as 87-base-pair reads. The authors processed their data as follows. A later analysis counted about 80 million unique TCR beta chains across the approximately 700 repertoires, and some 12 million of these chains were shared by at least two donors. Raw reads were error-corrected and collapsed into unique sequences by a nearest-neighbor algorithm in which closely related sequences were merged to remove PCR and sequencing errors. Alignment of CDR3 sequences to IMGT reference sequences was used to assign V, D and J gene segments. For a sequence to be retained, a match of at least six nucleotides to both a V gene segment and a J gene segment was required. A rearrangement was called productive if the CDR3 had no stop codons and remained in frame with V and J, and every other rearrangement was called non-productive. CDR3 was defined according to IMGT convention as the region running from the second conserved V-encoded cysteine to the conserved J-encoded phenylalanine. The earlier analysis of a few hundred of the donors excluded sequences that lacked an unambiguous match to a single V gene segment. An earlier analysis of a few hundred of the donors called V segments functional above 56.7% productive rearrangements and segregating when the between-donor standard deviation exceeded 5%. A statistical classification framework was built for diagnosing cytomegalovirus status from the catalog of TCR beta chain sequences. A later analysis assigned V and J genes by comparing TCR nucleotide sequences with IMGT/GENE-DB human TR gene sequences. Using the TCRdist pipeline, a later analysis assigned CDR3 sequences along with most-parsimonious VDJ recombination scenarios. In a later analysis, each TCR beta chain was defined by its CDR3 amino acid sequence together with its V-gene family, and reads without a unique V-gene family were excluded. To address suspected cross-contamination and a sequencing artifact, a later analysis removed roughly 640 highly shared, low-generation-probability nucleotide sequences. In a later analysis, a clonal expansion index was calculated for each public chain from normalized within-repertoire ranks of inferred template counts. A later analysis computed generation probabilities with a VDJ recombination model fitted to out-of-frame rearrangements, and checked the results against IGoR. In a later analysis, hypergeometric tests were used to score TCR-TCR, TCR-HLA and TCR-CMV co-occurrence, with a repertoire-size bias correction applied to TCR pairs. False discovery rates were estimated in a later analysis by permuting HLA or CMV assignments 20 times. A later analysis grouped co-occurring TCRs with DBSCAN, adding TCRdist sequence similarity when clustering within HLA-allele-positive subsets. For co-occurrence clustering, repertoires with fewer than 30,000 or more than 120,000 public chains were excluded, along with roughly 5 repertoires with anomalous nucleotide sharing. Entries here come from immuneACCESS through TCRdb and include only in-frame sequences with V and J called. Some clones fail to appear in such tables; in the studies checked, an unresolved V gene covers under half of the shortfall, and the cause of the remainder is unknown. The V and J calls and clone size come from that table; D and trimming were worked out from the DNA. In all, the sample holds 100,000 to 150,000 clones, and approximately 69% of those were seen once. The ten largest clones capture less than 4% of the sample.

General conclusions and limits of the study: In a later analysis, TCR association rates were found to vary across HLA loci, with the most associated TCRs seen for DRB1 alleles and the fewest for HLA-C alleles. When HLA alleles, especially DR and DQ, strongly co-occurred, attributing TCR associations to individual alleles was difficult. Linkage disequilibrium might explain the correlated functional status among segregating V segments, but an unknown experimental factor could not be excluded. For the cohort, immune exposure information was limited to CMV serostatus. Most TCR sequences were seen in very few donors, while some public TCRs were found in many individuals. The cohort was sequenced for TCR beta chains only, and without alpha or paired-chain data the features that could be detected were limited. Sequencing depth was assumed to be roughly uniform across donors in the presence/absence analyses, though that assumption may not hold. In vitro tests confirmed that a few of the cytomegalovirus-associated TCR beta chains recognize cytomegalovirus antigens. In a later genetic analysis, fewer N-insertions in productive TCRs were reported among donors in an Asian-associated ancestry cluster than the 666-donor mean. In a later analysis, most CMV-associated TCR beta chains were found to appear HLA-restricted, with HLA associations seemingly driven largely by CMV exposure. Specific HLA alleles were associated with 18,000 or so TCR beta sequences at a false discovery rate of 0.05 in a later analysis. The sequencing pipeline was judged likely to have produced a cluster of highly shared sequence variants as a technical artifact. The study listed over 150 TCR beta chains as associated with cytomegalovirus. Because counts were too low, seventeen rarely observed V segments, including chromosome 9 orphons, were excluded from the earlier analysis of several hundred of the donors. An earlier analysis of approximately 530 of the donors showed that most TCR beta V segments appeared in productive rearrangements either about 87% or about 30% of the time, which broadly matched IMGT annotations. A further reported finding was that TCR beta sequences accurately predicted the HLA-A and HLA-B alleles for most subjects in the first cohort. The classifier was reported to diagnose cytomegalovirus status with high specificity and sensitivity in both the original cohort and the validation cohort. In a later analysis, HLA-associated TCR beta chains were found to be more clonally expanded and to have lower generation probabilities than equally common non-associated chains. It was suggested by the authors that the approach could potentially be generalized to other disease states and immunological phenotypes. A later analysis reported that several top co-occurrence clusters appeared linked to parvovirus B19, influenza, CMV and Epstein-Barr virus. Because HLA typing was unavailable for some donors at each locus, only the typed subset was used in association tests. V-gene and J-gene trimming of TCR beta chains was associated with a missense DCLRE1C variant in a later genetic analysis, and the association was replicated in an independent cohort.

In regard to this clone: Its antigen is unknown. Base qualities are not provided; no much larger clone lies one nucleotide away.

What was sequenced was PBMCs. The TCR was taken from a man in his forties or fifties in good health and CMV-seropositive.

The CDR3 region: CASSRRDSSNQPQHF. The nucleotide sequence is TGTGCCAGCAGCCGCCGGGACAGCAGCAATCAGCCCCAGCATTTT. Recombination connected TRBV11-2 to TRBJ1-5; 7 middle bases align to TRBD1. CDR1 SGHAT and CDR2 FQNNGV were looked up in the germline V gene. The CDR3 runs 15 residues from the cysteine to the phenylalanine. The read is trimmed to its CDR3 DNA, 45 bases read in frame from base 1. Clipping removes 5 bases from V and 1 base from J, with 5 as the unmatched junction base count.